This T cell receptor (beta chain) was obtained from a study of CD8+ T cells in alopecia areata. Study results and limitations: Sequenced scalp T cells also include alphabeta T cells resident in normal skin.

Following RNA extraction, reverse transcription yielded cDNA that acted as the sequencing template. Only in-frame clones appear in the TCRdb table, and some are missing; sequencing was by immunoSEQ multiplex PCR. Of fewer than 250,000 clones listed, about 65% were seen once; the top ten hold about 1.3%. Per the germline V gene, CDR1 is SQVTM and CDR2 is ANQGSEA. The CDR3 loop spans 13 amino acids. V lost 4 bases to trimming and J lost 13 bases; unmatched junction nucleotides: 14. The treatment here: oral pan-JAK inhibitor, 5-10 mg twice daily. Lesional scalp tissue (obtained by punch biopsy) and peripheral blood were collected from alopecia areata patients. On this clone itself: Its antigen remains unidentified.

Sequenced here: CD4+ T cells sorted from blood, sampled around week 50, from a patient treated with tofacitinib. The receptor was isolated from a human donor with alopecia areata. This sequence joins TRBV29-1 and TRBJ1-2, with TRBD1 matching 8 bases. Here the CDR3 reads CSVATTGVNFFTF. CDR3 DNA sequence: TGCAGCGTTGCAACGACAGGGGTCAACTTTTTCACCTTC. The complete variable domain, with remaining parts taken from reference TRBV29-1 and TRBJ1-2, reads SAVISQKPSRDICQRGTSLTIQCQVDSQVTMMFWYRQQPGQSLTLIATANQGSEATYESGFVIDKFPISRPNLTFSTLTVSNMSPEDSSIYLCSVATTGVNFFTFGSGTRLTVV.